A selection of T cell receptor beta chains follows, all from one sample in a study of radiotherapy plus CTLA-4 blockade in lung cancer. Profiling relied on immunoSEQ multiplex PCR, and the TCRdb table lists in-frame clones only, not all of them. Of around 90,000 clones listed, roughly 85% are singletons. The sequences come from peripheral blood, collected from a patient treated with radiotherapy plus ipilimumab. These receptors originate from a human donor with non-small cell lung cancer who had stable disease on radiotherapy plus ipilimumab. The CDR3 runs from the conserved cysteine through the conserved F or W. The D gene is left open where the match is weak. Size tells how often a clone was seen (once, few, many) or the class of an expanded clone, and some rows leave it out.

J gene: TRBJ2-1
D gene: -
clone size: -
V gene: TRBV5-1
CDR3 DNA: TGCGCCAGCAGCTCCCTAACAAGGGGACTCCGGGAGCAGTTCTTC
CDR3 protein: CASSSLTRGLREQFF

J gene: TRBJ2-5
D gene: TRBD2
clone size: -
V gene: TRBV7-7
CDR3 DNA: TGTGCCAGCAGCTCCGGACTAGCGGGGGGGCAAGAGACCCAGTACTTC
CDR3 protein: CASSSGLAGGQETQYF

J gene: TRBJ1-6
D gene: TRBD1
clone size: -
V gene: TRBV27
CDR3 DNA: TGTGCCAGCACTTTTACCCTCAGGGGGGGGAATTCACCCCTCCACTTT
CDR3 protein: CASTFTLRGGNSPLHF

J gene: TRBJ1-2
D gene: -
clone size: -
V gene: TRBV7-2
CDR3 DNA: TGTGCCAGCAGCTTAGATGGGGGGAGCTACACCTTC
CDR3 protein: CASSLDGGSYTF

J gene: TRBJ2-5
D gene: TRBD1
clone size: -
V gene: TRBV19
CDR3 DNA: TGTGCCAGTAGTATTGCAAGACAGGGGGCGGGAGAGACCCAGTACTTC
CDR3 protein: CASSIARQGAGETQYF

J gene: TRBJ2-1
D gene: -
clone size: -
V gene: TRBV11-3
CDR3 DNA: TGTGCCAGCAGCTTAGCTGGGGCCGGCTACAATGAGCAGTTCTTC
CDR3 protein: CASSLAGAGYNEQFF

J gene: TRBJ2-1
D gene: -
clone size: -
V gene: TRBV7-9
CDR3 DNA: TGTGCCAGCAGCCCCCGGGGGGACAGCTACAATGAGCAGTTCTTC
CDR3 protein: CASSPRGDSYNEQFF

J gene: TRBJ2-5
D gene: -
clone size: -
V gene: TRBV30
CDR3 DNA: TGTGCCTGGAGTGAGGAGGTTTTAGCCCAAGAGACCCAGTACTTC
CDR3 protein: CAWSEEVLAQETQYF

J gene: TRBJ2-7
D gene: -
clone size: -
V gene: TRBV10-3
CDR3 DNA: TGTGCCATCAGTGAGGGTATGGGGTACTCCTACGAGCAGTACTTC
CDR3 protein: CAISEGMGYSYEQYF

J gene: TRBJ2-7
D gene: -
clone size: once
V gene: TRBV11-1
CDR3 DNA: TGTGCCAGCAGCGCCCCCCCAGGTTTCGAGCAGTACTTC
CDR3 protein: CASSAPPGFEQYF

J gene: TRBJ1-6
D gene: -
clone size: -
V gene: TRBV30
CDR3 DNA: TGTGCCTGGGGAGGACCCGGCGGCAATTCACCCCTCCACTTT
CDR3 protein: CAWGGPGGNSPLHF

J gene: TRBJ2-7
D gene: -
clone size: -
V gene: TRBV28
CDR3 DNA: TGTGCCAGCACTCAGGGGTTATTCTACGAGCAGTACTTC
CDR3 protein: CASTQGLFYEQYF

J gene: TRBJ1-5
D gene: -
clone size: -
V gene: TRBV6-1
CDR3 DNA: TGTGCCAGCAGTGTCGCCGGGGGGGGCCATCAGCCCCAGCATTTT
CDR3 protein: CASSVAGGGHQPQHF

J gene: TRBJ2-3
D gene: -
clone size: -
V gene: TRBV19
CDR3 DNA: TGTGCCAGTAGTATCTATAGTCCCACAGATACGCAGTATTTT
CDR3 protein: CASSIYSPTDTQYF

J gene: TRBJ2-2
D gene: TRBD2
clone size: once
V gene: TRBV6-5
CDR3 DNA: TGTGCCGCGGAGCGGGAGGGTACCGGGGAGCTGTTTTTT
CDR3 protein: CAAEREGTGELFF

J gene: TRBJ2-7
D gene: -
clone size: -
V gene: TRBV6-5
CDR3 DNA: TGTGCCAGCACCTCCTACGAGCAGTACTTC
CDR3 protein: CASTSYEQYF

J gene: TRBJ2-5
D gene: -
clone size: -
V gene: TRBV5-1
CDR3 DNA: TGCGCCAGCCGTGGTATCCGTCGTCAAGAGACCCAGTACTTC
CDR3 protein: CASRGIRRQETQYF

J gene: TRBJ1-2
D gene: -
clone size: once
V gene: TRBV28
CDR3 DNA: TGTGCCAGCCATCCGGGGGCTAACTATGGCTACACCTTC
CDR3 protein: CASHPGANYGYTF

J gene: TRBJ2-7
D gene: TRBD1
clone size: few
V gene: TRBV19
CDR3 DNA: TGTGCCAGTAAAGGGACAGTGCCTCCCTACGAGCAGTACTTC
CDR3 protein: CASKGTVPPYEQYF

J gene: TRBJ1-5
D gene: -
clone size: -
V gene: TRBV28
CDR3 DNA: TGTGCCAGCAGGTTAACAGGGTATAGCAATCAGCCCCAGCATTTT
CDR3 protein: CASRLTGYSNQPQHF

J gene: TRBJ1-6
D gene: -
clone size: -
V gene: TRBV10-3
CDR3 DNA: TGTGCCATCAGTGAGTCTACAGGGATTTCACCCCTCCACTTT
CDR3 protein: CAISESTGISPLHF

J gene: TRBJ1-4
D gene: -
clone size: -
V gene: TRBV5-1
CDR3 DNA: TGCGCCAGCAGCTGGGCTCTCGGAGGGACTAACGCAACTAATGAAAAACTGTTTTTT
CDR3 protein: CASSWALGGTNATNEKLFF

J gene: TRBJ2-7
D gene: -
clone size: -
V gene: TRBV5-1
CDR3 DNA: TGCGCCAGCAGCACTGGTGGGAGCTCCTACGAGCAGTACTTC
CDR3 protein: CASSTGGSSYEQYF

J gene: TRBJ2-5
D gene: -
clone size: -
V gene: TRBV5-1
CDR3 DNA: TGCGCCAGCAGCTTTGGAGGGGCCCAAGAGACCCAGTACTTC
CDR3 protein: CASSFGGAQETQYF

J gene: TRBJ1-2
D gene: -
clone size: -
V gene: TRBV2
CDR3 DNA: TGTGCCAGCAGTGTGGAGAGCAACTATGGCTACACCTTC
CDR3 protein: CASSVESNYGYTF

J gene: TRBJ2-3
D gene: -
clone size: -
V gene: TRBV2
CDR3 DNA: TGTGCCAGCAGTGAAGGCATTGGCGGCACAGATACGCAGTATTTT
CDR3 protein: CASSEGIGGTDTQYF

J gene: TRBJ2-7
D gene: -
clone size: -
V gene: TRBV27
CDR3 DNA: TGTGCCAGCAGTTTTCAGCCAGGAGCGTACGAGCAGTACTTC
CDR3 protein: CASSFQPGAYEQYF

J gene: TRBJ2-3
D gene: -
clone size: once
V gene: TRBV11-2
CDR3 DNA: TGTGCCAGCACACCGGGGACGGCCTTAGTGGATACGCAGTATTTT
CDR3 protein: CASTPGTALVDTQYF

J gene: TRBJ1-5
D gene: -
clone size: -
V gene: TRBV10-3
CDR3 DNA: TGTGCCATCAGTGAGGCGCAGTCAAGCCGCAATCAGCCCCAGCATTTT
CDR3 protein: CAISEAQSSRNQPQHF

J gene: TRBJ2-5
D gene: TRBD2
clone size: -
V gene: TRBV9
CDR3 DNA: TGTGCCAGCAGCGTAGAGGGAGCGGGGGGGGAGACCCAGTACTTC
CDR3 protein: CASSVEGAGGETQYF

J gene: TRBJ2-3
D gene: TRBD2
clone size: -
V gene: TRBV6-4
CDR3 DNA: TGTGCCAGCAGTCCTAGCGGGGGGAGAGATACGCAGTATTTT
CDR3 protein: CASSPSGGRDTQYF

J gene: TRBJ1-2
D gene: TRBD1
clone size: -
V gene: TRBV5-4
CDR3 DNA: TGTGCCAGCAGACCACCGGGACAGGGATTTGGCCATGGCTACACCTTC
CDR3 protein: CASRPPGQGFGHGYTF

J gene: TRBJ1-1
D gene: -
clone size: -
V gene: TRBV28
CDR3 DNA: TGTGCCAGCAGGTCGTATCTGACGGGGAACACTGAAGCTTTCTTT
CDR3 protein: CASRSYLTGNTEAFF